This TCR beta chain was documented in a study of low-dose radiotherapy and immunotherapy resistance in tumors. On the study more broadly: Treatment of Cohort 1 consisted of 0.5 Gy per fraction every 2 weeks, adding up to 6.5 Gy.

This CDR3 is built from 14 residues. V lost 2 bases, J lost 7 bases, and 12 bases lay in between. Per the germline V gene, CDR1 is SEHNR and CDR2 is FQNEAQ (reference sequence). This clonotype has ten or more counts. Time point meaning: after trial treatment. Treatment meaning: LDRT plus nivolumab, ipilimumab, low-dose cyclophosphamide and aspirin (RACIN trial). Both TCRalpha and TCRbeta chains were reverse transcribed with V-gene-specific primers. TCR amplification used 15 to 20 PCR cycles, a constant-region primer and a V-primer adapter. TCRdb re-analysed the reads in MiXCR, keeping a single row per CDR3 protein. The sample shows tens of thousands of distinct CDR3 sequences, about 25% of them seen only once.

Material: PBMCs, obtained after low-dose radiotherapy plus immunotherapy. The TCR sequence derives from a male donor with prostate cancer. This chain uses TRBV7-9 with TRBJ1-5; no definite D call. Here the CDR3 reads CASSLNPGGQPQHF. The CDR3 bases are TGTGCCAGCAGCTTAAATCCGGGTGGACAGCCCCAGCATTTT.